This T cell receptor beta chain was profiled in a study of graft-versus-host responses after intestinal transplantation. Germline V gene data show CDR1 as LNHNV and CDR2 as YYDKDF (reference sequence). The CDR3 extends over 15 amino acids. V lost 0 bases, J lost 4 bases, and 10 bases lay in between. Concerning this clone itself: Its antigen is unidentified.

Produced via immunoSEQ multiplex PCR; TCRdb's table is partial and in-frame only. The sample has about 73,000 clones; almost 90% are singletons. Broader study findings: Early post-transplant falls in HvG clones accompanied the peak levels of circulating GvH clones.

Here the sequenced sample was unstimulated CD8+ T cells sorted from spleen or lymph node cells, taken before transplant. This receptor was obtained from a human donor who was the organ donor for an intestinal transplant. The chain is built from TRBV15 and TRBJ1-5, with TRBD1 as a possible D gene (6 bases). CDR3 in amino acids: CATSREGARNQPQHF. The CDR3 DNA reads as TGTGCCACCAGCAGAGAGGGGGCACGAAATCAGCCCCAGCATTTT.